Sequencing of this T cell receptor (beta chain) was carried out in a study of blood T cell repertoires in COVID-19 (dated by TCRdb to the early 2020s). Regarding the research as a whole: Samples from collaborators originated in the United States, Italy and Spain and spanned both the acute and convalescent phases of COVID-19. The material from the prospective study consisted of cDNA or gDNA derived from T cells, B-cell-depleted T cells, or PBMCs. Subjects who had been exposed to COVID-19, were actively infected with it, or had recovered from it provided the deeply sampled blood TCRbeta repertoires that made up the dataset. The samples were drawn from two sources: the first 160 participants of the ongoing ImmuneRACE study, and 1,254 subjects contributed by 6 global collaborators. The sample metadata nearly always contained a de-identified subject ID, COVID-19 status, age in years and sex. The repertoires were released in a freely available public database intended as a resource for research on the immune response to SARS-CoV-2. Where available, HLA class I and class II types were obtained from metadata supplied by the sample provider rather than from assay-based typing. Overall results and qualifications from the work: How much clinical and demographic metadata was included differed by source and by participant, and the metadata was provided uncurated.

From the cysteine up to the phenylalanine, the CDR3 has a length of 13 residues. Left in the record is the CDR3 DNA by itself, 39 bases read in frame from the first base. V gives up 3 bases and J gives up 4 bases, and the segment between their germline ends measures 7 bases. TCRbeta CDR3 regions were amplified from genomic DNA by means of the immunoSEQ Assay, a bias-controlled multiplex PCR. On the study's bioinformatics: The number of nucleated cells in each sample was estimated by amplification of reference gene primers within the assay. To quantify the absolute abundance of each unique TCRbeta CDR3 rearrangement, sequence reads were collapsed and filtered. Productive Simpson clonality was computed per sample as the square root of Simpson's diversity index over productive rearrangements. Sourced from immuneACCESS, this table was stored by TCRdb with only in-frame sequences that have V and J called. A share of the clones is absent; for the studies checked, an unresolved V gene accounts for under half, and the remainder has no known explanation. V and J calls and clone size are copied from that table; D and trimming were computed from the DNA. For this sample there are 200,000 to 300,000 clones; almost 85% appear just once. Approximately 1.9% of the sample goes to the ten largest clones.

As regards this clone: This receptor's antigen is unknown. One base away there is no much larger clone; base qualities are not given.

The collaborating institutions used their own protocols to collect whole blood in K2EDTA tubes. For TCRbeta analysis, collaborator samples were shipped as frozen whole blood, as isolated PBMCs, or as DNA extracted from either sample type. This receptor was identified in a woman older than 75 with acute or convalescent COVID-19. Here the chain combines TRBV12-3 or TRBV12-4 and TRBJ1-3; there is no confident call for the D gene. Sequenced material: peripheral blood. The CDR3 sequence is CASSFNPGNTIYF. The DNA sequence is TGTGCCAGCAGTTTTAATCCCGGAAACACCATATATTTT.